This TCR beta chain was documented in a study of blood T cell repertoires in COVID-19. Study details: The United States, Italy and Spain provided the acute and convalescent COVID-19 samples.

Categorization into cohorts depended on clinical history that participants reported. Measured with immunoSEQ multiplex PCR; TCRdb has only the in-frame clones, and not every one. Among approximately 300,000 clones listed, around 90% were seen once. Trimming pared 8 bases from V and 6 bases from J, leaving 17 bases between. The CDR3 has 14 residues. Germline CDR1 SNHLY, CDR2 FYNNEI. Sequenced material: PBMCs or T cells enriched from blood (not recorded which). The chain recombines TRBV2 with TRBJ1-5, with a possible D match to TRBD1 (5 bases). This TCR came from a man in his 60s who had recovered from COVID-19. CDR3 sequence reads: CASDDKAGGQPQHF. In nucleotides, the CDR3 is TGTGCCAGCGATGATAAGGCGGGGGGTCAGCCCCAGCATTTT.